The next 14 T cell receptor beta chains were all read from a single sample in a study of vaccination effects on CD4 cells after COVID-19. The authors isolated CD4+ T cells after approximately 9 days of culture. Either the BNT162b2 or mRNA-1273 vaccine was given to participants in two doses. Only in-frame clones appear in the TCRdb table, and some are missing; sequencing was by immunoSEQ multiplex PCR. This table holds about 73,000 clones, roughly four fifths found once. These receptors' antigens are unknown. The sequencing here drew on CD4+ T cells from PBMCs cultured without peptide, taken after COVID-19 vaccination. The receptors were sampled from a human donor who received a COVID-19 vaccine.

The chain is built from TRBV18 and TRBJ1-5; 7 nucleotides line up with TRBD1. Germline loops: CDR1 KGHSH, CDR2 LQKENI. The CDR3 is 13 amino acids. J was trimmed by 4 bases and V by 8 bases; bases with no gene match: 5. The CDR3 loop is CASTGDSNQPQHF. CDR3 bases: TGTGCCAGCACAGGGGACTCGAATCAGCCCCAGCATTTT.

The CDR3 sequence: CASSEDRQYEQYV. The DNA of the CDR3 is TGTGCCAGCAGTGAGGACAGGCAATACGAGCAGTACGTC. The rearrangement joins TRBV2 to TRBJ2-7; 7 positions agree with TRBD1. V lost 3 bases, J lost 4 bases, and 3 bases stayed unmatched. This CDR3 has 13 amino acids. Germline V gives CDR1 SNHLY, CDR2 FYNNEI.

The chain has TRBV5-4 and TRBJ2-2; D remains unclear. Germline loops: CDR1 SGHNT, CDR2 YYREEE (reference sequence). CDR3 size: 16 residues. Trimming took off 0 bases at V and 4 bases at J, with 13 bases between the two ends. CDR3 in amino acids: CASSLGPHPRTGELFF. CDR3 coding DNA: TGTGCCAGCAGCTTGGGACCCCACCCGCGCACCGGGGAGCTGTTTTTT.

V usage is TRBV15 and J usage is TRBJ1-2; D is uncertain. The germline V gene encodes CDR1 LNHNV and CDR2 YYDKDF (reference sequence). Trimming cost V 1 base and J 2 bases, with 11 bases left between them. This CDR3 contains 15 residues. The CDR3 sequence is CATSRVPGANYGYTF. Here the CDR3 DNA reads TGTGCCACCAGCAGAGTTCCGGGAGCAAACTATGGCTACACCTTC.

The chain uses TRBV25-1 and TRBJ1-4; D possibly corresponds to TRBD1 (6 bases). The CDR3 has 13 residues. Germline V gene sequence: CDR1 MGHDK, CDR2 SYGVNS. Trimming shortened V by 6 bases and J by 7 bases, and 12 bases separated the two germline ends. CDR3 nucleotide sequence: TGTGCCAGCAGCGGGTCAGGGGTTGAAAAACTGTTTTTT. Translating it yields CASSGSGVEKLFF.

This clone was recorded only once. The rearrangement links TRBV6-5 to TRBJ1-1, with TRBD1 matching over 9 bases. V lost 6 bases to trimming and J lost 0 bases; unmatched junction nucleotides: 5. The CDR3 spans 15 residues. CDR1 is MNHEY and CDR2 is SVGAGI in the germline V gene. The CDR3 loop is CASRQGAPMNTEAFF. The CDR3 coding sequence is TGTGCCAGCAGACAGGGGGCCCCTATGAACACTGAAGCTTTCTTT.

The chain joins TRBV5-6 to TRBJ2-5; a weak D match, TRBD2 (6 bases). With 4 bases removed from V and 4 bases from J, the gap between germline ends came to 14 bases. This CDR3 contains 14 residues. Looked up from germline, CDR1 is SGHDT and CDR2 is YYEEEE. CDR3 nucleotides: TGTGCCAGCAGCGCGACGACTAGAGTAGAGACCCAGTACTTC. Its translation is CASSATTRVETQYF.

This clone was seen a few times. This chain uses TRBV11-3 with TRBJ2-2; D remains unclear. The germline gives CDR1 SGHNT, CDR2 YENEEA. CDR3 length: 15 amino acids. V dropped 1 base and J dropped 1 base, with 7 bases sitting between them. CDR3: CASSLGPENTGELFF. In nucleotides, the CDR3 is TGTGCCAGCAGCTTAGGGCCAGAGAACACCGGGGAGCTGTTTTTT.

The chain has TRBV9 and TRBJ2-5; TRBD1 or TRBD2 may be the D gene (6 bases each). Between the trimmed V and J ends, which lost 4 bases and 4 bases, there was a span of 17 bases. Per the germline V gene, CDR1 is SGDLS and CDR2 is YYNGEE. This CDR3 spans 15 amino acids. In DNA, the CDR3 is TGTGCCAGCAGCCCCCGGGGGCTAGGACCAGAGACCCAGTACTTC. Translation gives CASSPRGLGPETQYF.

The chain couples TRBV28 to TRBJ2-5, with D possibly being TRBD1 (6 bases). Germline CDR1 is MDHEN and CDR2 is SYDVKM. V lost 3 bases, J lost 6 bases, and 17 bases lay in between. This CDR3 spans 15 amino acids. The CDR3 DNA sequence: TGTGCCAGCAGTTTCGGAACAGGGAGATTGAAGACCCAGTACTTC. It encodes CASSFGTGRLKTQYF.

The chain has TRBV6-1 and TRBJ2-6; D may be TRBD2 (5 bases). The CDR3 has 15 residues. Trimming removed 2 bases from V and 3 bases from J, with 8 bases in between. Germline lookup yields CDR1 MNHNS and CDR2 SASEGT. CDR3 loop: CASSEIGGGANVLTF. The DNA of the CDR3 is TGTGCCAGCAGTGAAATAGGAGGTGGGGCCAACGTCCTGACTTTC.

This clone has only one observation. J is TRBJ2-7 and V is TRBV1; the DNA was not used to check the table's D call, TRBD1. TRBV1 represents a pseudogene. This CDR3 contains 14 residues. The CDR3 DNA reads TGCACCAGCAGCCAAGATACACCTGGCAGGGAGCAGTACGTC. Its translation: CTSSQDTPGREQYV.

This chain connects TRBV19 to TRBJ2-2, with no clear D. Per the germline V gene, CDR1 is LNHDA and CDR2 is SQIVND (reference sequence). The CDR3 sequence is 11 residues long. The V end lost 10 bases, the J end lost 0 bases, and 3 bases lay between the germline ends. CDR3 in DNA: TGTGCCACTTCGAACACCGGGGAGCTGTTTTTT. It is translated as CATSNTGELFF.

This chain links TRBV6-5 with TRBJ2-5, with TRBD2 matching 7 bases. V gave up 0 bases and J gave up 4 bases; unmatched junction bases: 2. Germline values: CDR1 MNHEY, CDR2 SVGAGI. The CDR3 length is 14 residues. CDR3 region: CASSYSGGGETQYF. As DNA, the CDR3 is TGTGCCAGCAGTTACTCTGGCGGGGGAGAGACCCAGTACTTC.